A single sample is the source of the 14 T cell receptor beta chains below, sequenced in a study of T cell repertoires in cytomegalovirus infection. TCRdb reprocessed the reads via MiXCR and lists one record per CDR3 protein. The top ten clones hold about a quarter of a sample with fewer than 200,000 distinct CDR3 sequences, over 13% of them seen once. The sample comprised PBMCs. Receptors originate from a human donor in good health (CMV status not recorded). Some clones in this sample may be carry-over from other donors' samples.

This clonotype was seen more than once but under ten times. The gene calls are TRBV28 and TRBJ2-7; perhaps TRBD1 as D (5 bases). The V end was cut by 3 bases, the J end by 3 bases, with 9 bases between. The CDR3 has 13 amino acids. Germline values: CDR1 MDHEN, CDR2 SYDVKM. The CDR3 nucleotides are TGTGCCAGCAGTTTTGTCAGGGACTACGAGCAGTACTTC. This codes for CASSFVRDYEQYF.

This chain joins TRBV28 and TRBJ1-4; no firm D call. In germline, CDR1 is MDHEN, CDR2 SYDVKM. The CDR3 has 12 amino acids. V was pared by 2 bases and J by 9 bases, with 7 bases between. The CDR3 DNA sequence: TGTGCCAGCAGTTTACCGGGCCAAAAACTGTTTTTT. Translated: CASSLPGQKLFF.

In its sample, this clonotype was seen a few times. This chain links TRBV2 with TRBJ2-5; possibly TRBD2 for D (5 bases). The CDR3 is made up of 15 amino acids. The V end lost 2 bases, the J end lost 4 bases, and 14 bases lay between the germline ends. The germline gives CDR1 SNHLY, CDR2 FYNNEI. The CDR3 loop reads CASSESASRRETQYF. The DNA for the CDR3 is TGTGCCAGCAGTGAATCCGCTAGCCGGCGAGAGACCCAGTACTTC.

This chain uses TRBV27 with TRBJ2-3; possible D gene TRBD1, 5 bases. The CDR3 extends over 14 amino acids. Germline lookup yields CDR1 MNHEY and CDR2 SMNVEV (reference sequence). The V end was cut by 2 bases, the J end by 0 bases, with 6 bases between. The CDR3 spells CASSLRQSTDTQYF. The DNA of the CDR3 is TGTGCCAGCAGTTTAAGACAGAGCACAGATACGCAGTATTTT.

CDR3 amino acids: CSVEDREGASAYNEQFF. CDR3 nucleotide sequence: TGCAGCGTTGAAGATCGGGAGGGGGCTAGCGCTTACAATGAGCAGTTCTTC. The rearrangement links TRBV29-1 to TRBJ2-1, with a tentative D call TRBD2 (8 bases). The CDR3 length is 17 residues. Looked up from germline, CDR1 is SQVTM and CDR2 is ANQGSEA. Trimming took off 0 bases at V and 4 bases at J, with 19 bases between the two ends.

The chain has TRBV5-1 and TRBJ1-1; D unclear. CDR1 and CDR2 (germline): SGHRS, YFSETQ. Between the trimmed V and J ends, which lost 0 bases and 5 bases, there was a span of 14 bases. CDR3 size: 15 residues. CDR3 residues: CASSLGQTLGTEAFF. The CDR3 DNA sequence: TGCGCCAGCAGCTTGGGACAAACATTGGGTACTGAAGCTTTCTTT.

Details on this clonotype: At one end the junction does not follow the germline gene, possibly because of a read error. This chain connects TRBV7-3 to TRBJ2-5; D call uncertain. The CDR3 spans 15 residues. Germline CDR1 is SGHTA and CDR2 is FQGTGA. The CDR3 region has the DNA TGTGCCAGCAGCTTAATGCCAGTTGTTAAGGAGACCCAATACTTC. Encoded protein: CASSLMPVVKETQYF.

The rearrangement links TRBV12-5 to TRBJ2-7, with TRBD2 as a possible D gene (6 bases). V was cut by 4 bases and J by 4 bases, with 14 bases left in between. Germline values: CDR1 LGHNT, CDR2 FRNRAP. This CDR3 region has 14 residues. CDR3 bases: TGTGCTAGTGGTTCCCCCGGAGGGCGGTACGAGCAGTACTTC. Translation gives CASGSPGGRYEQYF.

Details on this clonotype: A much larger clone differs by one base, so this may be a read error. The rearrangement uses TRBV7-6 and TRBJ2-1, with a weak D call TRBD1 (7 bases). This CDR3 is built from 17 residues. CDR1 is SGHVS and CDR2 is FNYEAQ in the germline V gene. V lost 4 bases and J lost 9, with 25 bases in between. In nucleotides, the CDR3 is TGTGCCAGCAGCTCGCCCAGGACAGGACGGAGGGGGTGTGAGCAGTTCTTC. It is translated as CASSSPRTGRRGCEQFF.

In its sample, this clonotype was seen a few times. J is TRBJ2-2 and V is TRBV28; no clear D. Trimming took 10 bases from V and 10 from J, leaving 13 bases between them. CDR3 size: 11 residues. Germline CDR1 is MDHEN and CDR2 is SYDVKM. The chain's CDR3 is CATQSLQELFF. The CDR3, as DNA: TGTGCCACCCAAAGTCTGCAGGAGCTGTTTTTT.

This clonotype was detected many times. The rearrangement joins TRBV7-8 to TRBJ2-4; D is perhaps TRBD1 (6 bases). CDR3 size: 12 residues. V was trimmed by 7 bases and J by 6 bases, leaving 10 bases between them. Germline V gene data show CDR1 as SGHVS and CDR2 as FQNEAQ. CDR3 sequence: CASTGVLNIQYF. The CDR3 bases are TGTGCCAGCACAGGGGTCCTAAACATTCAGTACTTC.

This clonotype was detected many times. The chain uses TRBV7-9 and TRBJ2-3, with TRBD2 identical over 10 bases. The CDR3 is made up of 21 amino acids. The germline V gene encodes CDR1 SEHNR and CDR2 FQNEAQ (reference sequence). The V and J ends lost 5 bases and 0 bases, in that order; junction bases with no gene match: 20. DNA of the CDR3: TGTGCCAGCAGCCGACGAACGCTCACTAGCGGGGATGTTTCTAGCACAGATACGCAGTATTTT. Its protein is CASSRRTLTSGDVSSTDTQYF.

This clonotype was counted between two and nine times. The J gene is TRBJ2-2, the V gene TRBV4-3; possible D gene TRBD2, 7 bases. Germline lookup yields CDR1 LGHNA and CDR2 YSLEER. Between the trimmed V and J ends, which lost 2 bases and 3 bases, there was a span of 16 bases. The CDR3 runs to 17 residues. The CDR3 nucleotides read TGCGCCAGCAGCCAATCCCCCCGCGGGGGCGACACCGGGGAGCTGTTTTTT. This translates into CASSQSPRGGDTGELFF.

In this sample, this clonotype turned up a few times. Here the CDR3 DNA reads TGCAGCGTTGAAATGGGTGCCCTTGAAGCTTTCTTT. Its translation is CSVEMGALEAFF. This sequence joins TRBV29-1 and TRBJ1-1; no firm D call. CDR1 and CDR2 from the germline V gene are SQVTM and ANQGSEA. The CDR3 runs 12 residues. V was shortened by 2 bases and J by 7 bases, with 11 bases between the two germline ends.